Shown below are 18 T cell receptor beta chains from a single sample sequenced in a study of beta chain features in type 1 diabetes. Since all of the isolated RNA was reverse transcribed, expressed TCRB transcripts were what got sequenced. Clones were sequenced by immunoSEQ multiplex PCR, and TCRdb holds only the in-frame ones, with some missing. Altogether approximately 330,000 clones are present, approximately 11% being singletons, with the ten largest covering around 0.015%. The specimen sequenced was naive CD4+ T cells from blood. The receptor source for this set is a woman aged 25 to 39 in good health.

The chain recombines TRBV6-5 with TRBJ2-3; the D gene is possibly TRBD1 (6 bases). V shed 6 bases and J shed 2 bases, with 12 bases lying between them. CDR3 size: 14 residues. From germline, CDR1 is MNHEY and CDR2 SVGAGI. CDR3 sequence: CASSRDTNTDTQYF. The CDR3 DNA sequence: TGTGCCAGCAGCCGGGACACGAACACAGATACGCAGTATTTT.

V and J are TRBV18 and TRBJ1-5; no clear D gene. V was clipped by 0 bases and J by 7 bases, with 10 bases between them. This CDR3 contains 14 residues. Looked up from germline, CDR1 is KGHSH and CDR2 is LQKENI. The CDR3 sequence: CASSPPQTGQPQHF. The CDR3 DNA reads TGTGCCAGCTCACCACCTCAAACGGGGCAGCCCCAGCATTTT.

This clone was observed a few times. CDR3 loop: CSGSPGTDTQYF. For the CDR3, the DNA is TGCAGCGGATCGCCGGGGACAGATACGCAGTATTTT. The V and J genes are TRBV29-1 and TRBJ2-3, with D maybe TRBD2 (5 bases). Deletions cut 7 bases from V and 3 bases from J, with 11 bases between. This CDR3 has 12 amino acids. Germline loops: CDR1 SQVTM, CDR2 ANQGSEA.

The chain is built from TRBV19 and TRBJ2-1; D may be TRBD1 (5 bases). V lost 3 bases to trimming and J lost 2 bases, with 11 bases between them. This CDR3 has 15 amino acids. Germline-derived CDR1 and CDR2 are LNHDA and SQIVND (reference sequence). CDR3 sequence: CASSIWQGPYNEQFF. The CDR3 DNA reads as TGTGCCAGTAGTATCTGGCAGGGCCCCTACAATGAGCAGTTCTTC.

The J gene is TRBJ2-3, the V gene TRBV5-4, with 11 bases aligning to TRBD2. Germline V CDR1 and CDR2: SGHNT, YYREEE (reference sequence). V trimming: 0 bases; J trimming: 3 bases; junction bases outside the gene matches: 9. The length of the CDR3 is 18 residues. The DNA of the CDR3 is TGTGCCAGCAGCTTGGGGCCGTCACTAGCGGGAGAGACAGATACGCAGTATTTT. This translates into CASSLGPSLAGETDTQYF.

This clone occurred a few times. V is TRBV7-2 and J is TRBJ2-3, with TRBD2 matching over 7 bases. The CDR3 has 15 amino acids. Germline trimming cut 3 bases from V and 4 bases from J; bases unmatched to any gene: 7. The V gene's germline CDR1 is SGHTA and CDR2 FQGNSA. This chain's CDR3 is CASSFGSGESDTQYF. The CDR3 DNA sequence: TGTGCCAGCAGCTTCGGGAGCGGGGAGTCAGATACGCAGTATTTT. The full variable domain, in which reference TRBV7-2 and TRBJ2-3 provide the parts outside the CDR3, is GAGVSQSPSNKVTEKGKDVELRCDPISGHTALYWYRQSLGQGLEFLIYFQGNSAPDKSGLPSDRFSAERTGGSVSTLTIQRTQQEDSAVYLCASSFGSGESDTQYFGPGTRLTVL.

The chain combines TRBV2 with TRBJ2-5, with D tentatively TRBD2 (5 bases). The ends were cut back, 6 bases at V and 4 bases at J, with 12 bases in the middle. CDR1 is SNHLY and CDR2 is FYNNEI in the germline V gene. This CDR3 spans 13 amino acids. CDR3 DNA: TGTGCCAGCAGGATTACTAGTGTAGAGACCCAGTACTTC. Its protein is CASRITSVETQYF.

The chain is built from TRBV6-1 and TRBJ1-1; tentatively, D is TRBD1 (5 bases). The V end was cut by 6 bases, the J end by 4 bases, with 9 bases between. Germline CDR1 is MNHNS and CDR2 is SASEGT. The CDR3 totals 12 residues. CDR3 loop: CASRSGLTEAFF. CDR3 bases: TGTGCCAGCAGATCAGGGCTCACTGAAGCTTTCTTT.

This clone was recorded a few times. The V gene is TRBV18, the J gene TRBJ2-1; D remains ambiguous. The CDR3 is 18 residues long. V was clipped by 3 bases and J by 0 bases, with 18 bases between them. CDR1 and CDR2 from the germline V gene are KGHSH and LQKENI. The CDR3 region is CASSPLDMGLSSYNEQFF. As DNA, the CDR3 is TGTGCCAGCTCACCCCTTGACATGGGCCTGAGCTCCTACAATGAGCAGTTCTTC. Based on the CDR3 plus reference TRBV18 and TRBJ2-1, the full variable domain is NAGVMQNPRHLVRRRGQEARLRCSPMKGHSHVYWYRQLPEEGLKFMVYLQKENIIDESGMPKERFSAEFPKEGPSILRIQQVVRGDSAAYFCASSPLDMGLSSYNEQFFGPGTRLTVL.

This clone has more than one count but fewer than ten. This rearrangement joins TRBV4-3 to TRBJ2-3; D is uncertain. Germline CDR1 reads LGHNA; CDR2 reads YSLEER. The CDR3 has 15 residues. V shed 0 bases and J shed 2 bases, with 9 bases lying between them. The CDR3 reads CASSQEGLVTDTQYF. The CDR3 coding sequence is TGCGCCAGCAGCCAAGAGGGTCTAGTCACAGATACGCAGTATTTT.

The chain combines TRBV28 with TRBJ1-5; D is ambiguous. Trimming stripped 5 bases from V and 0 bases from J, with 5 bases between. The CDR3 consists of 13 residues. Germline V gene sequence: CDR1 MDHEN, CDR2 SYDVKM. The CDR3 spells CASSQLSNQPQHF. The CDR3 DNA follows: TGTGCCAGCAGTCAACTTAGCAATCAGCCCCAGCATTTT.

The chain carries TRBV19 and TRBJ2-1; TRBD1 aligns across 8 bases. With V trimmed by 4 bases and J by 4 bases, 6 bases remained unmatched. Germline V lookup: CDR1 LNHDA, CDR2 SQIVND (reference sequence). The CDR3 is made up of 15 amino acids. CDR3 DNA sequence: TGTGCCAGTAGTACCACAGGGGGAACTTACAATGAGCAGTTCTTC. Translated, it gives CASSTTGGTYNEQFF.

The chain recombines TRBV9 with TRBJ2-7; TRBD1 aligns across 9 bases. Germline-derived CDR1 and CDR2 are SGDLS and YYNGEE. With 0 bases clipped from V and 4 bases from J, the junction kept 8 bases outside the gene matches. The CDR3 runs to 16 residues. Here the CDR3 reads CASSVGLGTGFYEQYF. CDR3 coding DNA: TGTGCCAGCAGCGTAGGACTCGGGACAGGGTTTTACGAGCAGTACTTC.

The gene calls are TRBV5-1 and TRBJ2-2; TRBD2 matches 7 bases. CDR3 length: 15 residues. With 4 bases clipped from V and 2 bases from J, the junction kept 5 bases outside the gene matches. Germline lookup yields CDR1 SGHRS and CDR2 YFSETQ. The CDR3 DNA follows: TGCGCCAGCAGCGCCAGCGGGATAAACACCGGGGAGCTGTTTTTT. This encodes CASSASGINTGELFF.

CDR3 protein: CASSYDRGGTDTQYF. The CDR3 DNA reads TGTGCCAGCAGTTACGACAGGGGAGGCACAGATACGCAGTATTTT. This rearrangement joins TRBV6-5 to TRBJ2-3, with 8 bases aligning to TRBD1. CDR3 length equals 15 residues. The germline gives CDR1 MNHEY, CDR2 SVGAGI. The V gene end was trimmed by 2 bases and the J gene end by 1 base; junction bases not matched to a gene: 2.

This clone was detected only a few times. Other DNA sequences within the sample encode an identical CDR3. The V gene is TRBV9, the J gene TRBJ2-2, with a possible D match to TRBD2 (5 bases). Germline V gives CDR1 SGDLS, CDR2 YYNGEE. The CDR3 has 15 residues. Trimming took 0 bases from V and 0 from J, leaving 6 bases between them. Written as DNA, the CDR3 is TGTGCCAGCAGCGTAGGAGGGACGAACACCGGGGAGCTGTTTTTT. Translating gives CASSVGGTNTGELFF.

This chain uses TRBV28 with TRBJ2-3, with TRBD2 matching over 8 bases. Per germline, CDR1 MDHEN and CDR2 SYDVKM. The CDR3 spans 13 residues. V shed 6 bases and J 10 bases; nucleotides not matched to a gene: 9. CDR3 region: CASRTNSGNSQYF. The DNA for the CDR3 is TGTGCCAGCAGGACAAATAGCGGGAACTCGCAGTATTTT.

The CDR3 bases are TGTGCCAGCAGCGTAGCTCTAGTGGGTGAGCAGTTCTTC. Translation gives CASSVALVGEQFF. This sequence joins TRBV9 and TRBJ2-1; no reliable D call. The germline CDR1 and CDR2 sequences are SGDLS and YYNGEE. V was pared by 0 bases and J by 9 bases, with 10 bases between. This CDR3 has 13 amino acids.